The clone carrying this T cell receptor beta chain was seen only once. The antigen remains undetermined. This sample was included in a study of PD-L1 blockade in urothelial cancer. For the study at large: Atezolizumab therapy began for patients at some point between 2014 and 2015, dosed at 1,200 mg intravenously every 3 weeks. Study-level results: Below-median blood TCR clonality before treatment forecast better survival. Tumor-linked clones in blood grew more by 3 weeks in durable-benefit patients.

Generated by immunoSEQ multiplex PCR, the TCRdb table keeps only in-frame clones and is missing some. The table shows 65,000 to 80,000 clones, with about 85% occurring only once. V shed 4 bases and J 2 bases; nucleotides not matched to a gene: 14. Germline V lookup: CDR1 SNHLY, CDR2 FYNNEI. The CDR3 runs 19 residues. The receptor was isolated from a man in his 70s with urothelial cancer. The V and J genes are TRBV2 and TRBJ2-2; 9 bases agree with TRBD1. The source was PBMCs, collected around atezolizumab (anti-PD-L1) treatment. The CDR3 bases are TGTGCCAGCAGTGGGGGATTATATTGGACAGGGGAAAACACCGGGGAGCTGTTTTTT. It specifies CASSGGLYWTGENTGELFF.